These 30 T cell receptor beta chains came from one sample sequenced in a study of PD-1 blockade in classical Hodgkin lymphoma. Using immunoSEQ multiplex PCR, the repertoire was profiled, and TCRdb retains in-frame clones only, with some absent. Among some 2,000 clones listed, 60% to 85% were seen once. All the patients suffered relapse after autologous stem cell transplantation, and brentuximab vedotin exposure differed. Magnetic negative selection of thawed PBMCs yielded the CD8+ T cells. The sequenced sample was CD8+ T cells from blood, obtained at baseline. These receptors were obtained from a human donor with classical Hodgkin lymphoma.

This clone is labeled as medium-sized. The chain carries TRBV6-6 and TRBJ2-5; a possible D gene is TRBD1 (7 bases). Per the germline V gene, CDR1 is MNHNY and CDR2 is SVGAGI (reference sequence). Trimming removed 4 bases at V and 4 bases at J, with 16 bases between. The length of the CDR3 is 15 residues. In nucleotides, the CDR3 is TGTGCCAGCAGTTGGGCGGCGGGACAGACAGAGACCCAGTACTTC. Amino acid sequence: CASSWAAGQTETQYF.

The gene calls are TRBV9 and TRBJ2-2, with TRBD2 matching over 10 bases. Germline trimming cut 2 bases from V and 1 base from J; bases unmatched to any gene: 14. Germline V CDR1 and CDR2: SGDLS, YYNGEE. The CDR3 is made up of 20 amino acids. CDR3 sequence: CASSVPTLASGGVNTGELFF. The CDR3 DNA is TGTGCCAGCAGCGTTCCAACCCTCGCTAGCGGGGGTGTGAACACCGGGGAGCTGTTTTTT.

The rearrangement links TRBV9 to TRBJ2-1, with D perhaps TRBD1 (6 bases). V was shortened by 3 bases and J by 5 bases, with 18 bases between the two germline ends. Germline loops: CDR1 SGDLS, CDR2 YYNGEE. The CDR3 has 16 residues. Here the CDR3 reads CASSAGGRGINNEQFF. As DNA, the CDR3 is TGTGCCAGCAGCGCCGGAGGTAGGGGGATCAACAATGAGCAGTTCTTC.

This clone appeared a few times. The V and J genes are TRBV6-1 and TRBJ1-4; D is perhaps TRBD1 (5 bases). The CDR3 has 14 residues. V gave up 3 bases and J gave up 11 bases, with 16 bases separating them. In germline, CDR1 is MNHNS, CDR2 SASEGT. CDR3 sequence: CASSEGRDVRKLFF. The CDR3 nucleotides are TGTGCCAGCAGTGAGGGCAGGGATGTTCGGAAACTGTTTTTT.

The chain recombines TRBV4-3 with TRBJ2-5, with 7 bases lining up with TRBD2. CDR3 length: 15 amino acids. Germline CDR1 LGHNA, CDR2 YSLEER. The V gene end was trimmed by 0 bases and the J gene end by 4 bases; junction bases not matched to a gene: 5. Here the CDR3 DNA reads TGCGCCAGCAGCCAAGATAGGCTAGCGGTAGAGACCCAGTACTTC. Its translation is CASSQDRLAVETQYF.

The chain has TRBV28 and TRBJ1-1, with TRBD1 matching over 7 bases. V gave up 6 bases and J gave up 1 base; unmatched junction bases: 5. CDR3 length: 14 residues. Germline-derived CDR1 and CDR2 are MDHEN and SYDVKM. CDR3 bases: TGTGCCAGCAGCTACGGGACAGCGAACACTGAAGCTTTCTTT. Translating it yields CASSYGTANTEAFF. Using reference TRBV28 and TRBJ1-1 for the parts outside the CDR3, the full variable domain is DVKVTQSSRYLVKRTGEKVFLECVQDMDHENMFWYRQDPGLGLRLIYFSYDVKMKEKGDIPEGYSVSREKKERFSLILESASTNQTSMYLCASSYGTANTEAFFGQGTRLTVV.

The chain combines TRBV6-6 with TRBJ1-4; D not certain. CDR3 length: 12 residues. The V gene lost 4 bases and the J gene lost 7 bases, with 7 bases spanning the gap. The germline CDR1 and CDR2 sequences are MNHNY and SVGAGI (reference sequence). The CDR3 region is CASSLSPEKLFF. The CDR3 DNA follows: TGTGCCAGCAGTTTATCCCCTGAAAAACTGTTTTTT.

This rearrangement joins TRBV9 to TRBJ2-6; 10 bases line up with TRBD2. The CDR3 has 18 residues. Trimming at V came to 0 bases and at J to 3 bases, leaving 6 bases not matched to a gene. CDR1 is SGDLS, CDR2 YYNGEE, per germline. DNA of the CDR3: TGTGCCAGCAGCGTAGCTAGCGGGAGACTCTATGGGGCCAACGTCCTGACTTTC. Its protein product is CASSVASGRLYGANVLTF.

Details on this clone: The junction shows a germline mismatch at one end, possibly a read error. The CDR3 nucleotides are TGCGCCAGCAGCTCTTGGCCTAGGGTCGACGAGCAGTACTTC. Its protein is CASSSWPRVDEQYF. This chain links TRBV11-2 with TRBJ2-7, with D hard to call. The germline V gene has CDR1 SGHAT and CDR2 FQNNGV. CDR3 size: 14 residues.

The chain joins TRBV5-1 to TRBJ2-1, with D hard to call. The CDR3 runs to 16 residues. The germline V and J ends were trimmed by 0 bases and 7 bases, with 17 bases remaining between them. Germline V gives CDR1 SGHRS, CDR2 YFSETQ. The CDR3 nucleotides are TGCGCCAGCAGCTTGGGGGTTCGACTGGCGGTAAATGAGCAGTTCTTC. It codes for CASSLGVRLAVNEQFF.

The gene calls are TRBV21-1 and TRBJ2-7; the table's D call of TRBD1 was not tested on the DNA. TRBV21-1 is listed as a pseudogene. CDR3 length: 18 residues. The CDR3 protein is CASSPPCPQGKLPHEQYF. In DNA form, the CDR3 reads TGTGCCAGCAGCCCCCCCTGCCCCCAGGGGAAGCTCCCCCACGAGCAGTACTTC.

The gene calls are TRBV28 and TRBJ2-1; 7 bases map to TRBD1. This CDR3 contains 14 residues. The germline V gene encodes CDR1 MDHEN and CDR2 SYDVKM. The V and J ends lost 5 bases and 3 bases, in that order; junction bases with no gene match: 4. CDR3 region: CASSEGQDYNEQFF. DNA for the CDR3: TGTGCCAGCAGTGAAGGACAGGACTACAATGAGCAGTTCTTC.

The chain is built from TRBV14 and TRBJ2-5; D tentatively reads TRBD1 or TRBD2 (5 bases each). The CDR3 loop spans 15 amino acids. Trimming removed 1 base at V and 5 bases at J, with 14 bases between. CDR1 is SGHDN and CDR2 is FVKESK in the germline V gene. The CDR3 region is CASSQGDYWGETQYF. In DNA, the CDR3 is TGTGCCAGCAGCCAAGGTGACTATTGGGGGGAGACCCAGTACTTC.

This clone was seen only a few times. The CDR3 here is CASSPGNSPLHF. The DNA for the CDR3 is TGTGCCAGCAGCCCAGGGAATTCACCCCTCCACTTT. The genes are TRBV7-6 and TRBJ1-6; perhaps TRBD1 as D (5 bases). V lost 5 bases and J lost 7, with 6 bases in between. CDR1 is SGHVS, CDR2 FNYEAQ, per germline. The CDR3 sequence is 12 residues long.

This clone was seen a handful of times. The V call is TRBV27, the J call TRBJ1-2, with unresolved D. This CDR3 region has 15 residues. V lost 3 bases and J 4 bases, leaving 15 bases between the germline ends. Per germline, CDR1 MNHEY and CDR2 SMNVEV (reference sequence). The CDR3: CASSLDLLSFYGYTF. The CDR3 nucleotides are TGTGCCAGCAGTTTGGACCTCCTCAGTTTCTATGGCTACACCTTC.

This sequence joins TRBV7-9 and TRBJ2-1; D might be TRBD1 (6 bases). Germline V gives CDR1 SEHNR, CDR2 FQNEAQ (reference sequence). Trimming left V 7 bases short and J 9 bases short, with 22 bases between. The CDR3 loop spans 15 amino acids. CDR3: CASNEQGLMEGEQFF. For the CDR3, the DNA is TGTGCCAGCAACGAACAGGGTTTGATGGAAGGTGAGCAGTTCTTC.

This clone has only a few counts. The chain employs TRBV9 and TRBJ2-4, with 7 bases that match TRBD2. CDR3 length equals 18 residues. The J segment lost 0 bases and the V segment lost 4 bases, leaving 13 bases of the junction unmatched. Germline V CDR1 and CDR2: SGDLS, YYNGEE. The DNA of the CDR3 is TGTGCCAGCAGCCCACCGGGAGGTAGCGGGCCAGCCAAAAACATTCAGTACTTC. This encodes CASSPPGGSGPAKNIQYF. Based on the CDR3 plus reference TRBV9 and TRBJ2-4, the full variable domain is DSGVTQTPKHLITATGQRVTLRCSPRSGDLSVYWYQQSLDQGLQFLIQYYNGEERAKGNILERFSAQQFPDLHSELNLSSLELGDSALYFCASSPPGGSGPAKNIQYFGAGTRLSVL.

The chain has TRBV11-3 and TRBJ2-1; D remains ambiguous. Trimming pared 1 base from V and 3 bases from J, leaving 4 bases between. The CDR3 totals 13 residues. Germline V gives CDR1 SGHNT, CDR2 YENEEA. CDR3 nucleotide sequence: TGTGCCAGCAGCTTAGGATACTACAATGAGCAGTTCTTC. Translated, it gives CASSLGYYNEQFF.

This clone was counted between two and nine times. The V gene is TRBV6-5, the J gene TRBJ2-3, with 9 bases identical to TRBD1. This CDR3 contains 15 residues. CDR1 MNHEY and CDR2 SVGAGI come from the germline V gene. V lost 5 bases to trimming and J lost 1 base; unmatched junction nucleotides: 4. CDR3 sequence (DNA): TGTGCCAGCAGTGGACAGGGGTTCGGCACAGATACGCAGTATTTT. Translation: CASSGQGFGTDTQYF.

This clone was counted once. One junction end disagrees with the germline gene, perhaps due to a read error. The rearrangement links TRBV5-4 to TRBJ1-5; 9 nucleotides match TRBD1. This CDR3 is built from 16 residues. Germline CDR1 reads SGHNT; CDR2 reads YYREEE (reference sequence). CDR3 bases: TGCGCCAGCAGCCAAGATATGGGACAGGGTAGTCAGCCCCAGCATTTT. Its protein is CASSQDMGQGSQPQHF.

The chain recombines TRBV6-5 with TRBJ2-1; D is uncertain. Between the trimmed V and J ends, which lost 0 bases and 5 bases, there was a span of 11 bases. The CDR3 length is 15 residues. Germline values: CDR1 MNHEY, CDR2 SVGAGI. The CDR3: CASSYSWFSDNEQFF. DNA of the CDR3: TGTGCCAGCAGTTACTCGTGGTTTAGTGACAATGAGCAGTTCTTC.

The rearrangement uses TRBV19 and TRBJ1-2; D may be TRBD1 (6 bases). The CDR3 consists of 12 residues. Trimming shortened V by 11 bases and J by 8 bases, and 18 bases separated the two germline ends. From germline, CDR1 is LNHDA and CDR2 SQIVND (reference sequence). Here the CDR3 DNA reads TGTGCCTCCACCTGGGGGGCCGGGGGCTACACCTTC. It yields the protein CASTWGAGGYTF.

There are a few counts of this clone. The rearrangement links TRBV21-1 to TRBJ2-7; the DNA was not compared with TRBD2, the D call given in the table. TRBV21-1 represents a pseudogene. CDR3 length: 13 amino acids. The CDR3 bases are TGTGCCAGCAGCGTGACTAGTTCCTACGAGCAGTACTTC. This encodes CASSVTSSYEQYF.

The chain links TRBV2 to TRBJ2-3; TRBD2 matches 10 bases. Trimming cost V 10 bases and J 4 bases; bases outside gene matches: 11. The length of the CDR3 is 15 residues. Germline V gene sequence: CDR1 SNHLY, CDR2 FYNNEI. CDR3 DNA sequence: TGTGCCAACCCTCCAGCGGGAGGGCCGTCAGATACGCAGTATTTT. It encodes CANPPAGGPSDTQYF.

The chain recombines TRBV7-9 with TRBJ1-1; 7 positions agree with TRBD1. This CDR3 has 17 amino acids. Germline CDR1 reads SEHNR; CDR2 reads FQNEAQ (reference sequence). With 1 base clipped from V and 5 bases from J, the junction kept 13 bases outside the gene matches. DNA for the CDR3: TGTGCCAGCAGCTTAGAAGGGCCAGGGGGAAAGTGGACTGAAGCTTTCTTT. Its protein product is CASSLEGPGGKWTEAFF.

This clone was picked up one time. The V and J genes are TRBV10-3 and TRBJ2-7; D not certain. The length of the CDR3 is 14 residues. Trimming pared 6 bases from V and 0 bases from J, leaving 12 bases between. Germline V CDR1 and CDR2: ENHRY, SYGVKD. The CDR3, as DNA: TGTGCCATCAGCCCCATGGAGAACTCCTACGAGCAGTACTTC. It specifies CAISPMENSYEQYF.

CDR3 protein: CASSLGNYRDNQPQHF. CDR3 coding DNA: TGTGCCAGCAGCTTAGGGAACTACAGGGATAATCAGCCCCAGCATTTT. The rearrangement joins TRBV11-1 to TRBJ1-5; perhaps TRBD1 as D (6 bases). CDR1 and CDR2 (germline): SGHAT, FQDESV (reference sequence). This CDR3 is 16 amino acids long. Between the trimmed V and J ends, which lost 1 base and 4 bases, there was a span of 14 bases.

The chain links TRBV5-8 to TRBJ2-5; 11 bases line up with TRBD2. The V segment lost 4 bases and the J segment 4 bases; nucleotides outside the gene matches: 6. Germline values: CDR1 SGHTS, CDR2 YDEGEE. The CDR3 totals 15 residues. CDR3 protein: CASSPGTSGGETQYF. CDR3 coding DNA: TGTGCCAGCAGCCCAGGGACTAGCGGAGGAGAGACCCAGTACTTC.

The chain recombines TRBV21-1 with TRBJ2-2; the table's D call, TRBD2, has no DNA check behind it. TRBV21-1 is annotated as a pseudogene. This CDR3 spans 16 amino acids. The CDR3 DNA reads as TGTGCCAGCAGCCCTGGGAGGACCGCCAACACCGGGGAGCTGTTTTTT. Protein sequence: CASSPGRTANTGELFF.

This chain uses TRBV5-4 with TRBJ1-4, with D possibly TRBD1 on 5 matching bases. The CDR3 has 15 residues. V lost 1 base and J 6 bases, leaving 13 bases between the germline ends. CDR1 is SGHNT and CDR2 is YYREEE in the germline V gene (reference sequence). The CDR3 region is CASSLLQGGDEKLFF. The CDR3, as DNA: TGTGCCAGCAGCTTGTTGCAGGGAGGGGATGAAAAACTGTTTTTT.